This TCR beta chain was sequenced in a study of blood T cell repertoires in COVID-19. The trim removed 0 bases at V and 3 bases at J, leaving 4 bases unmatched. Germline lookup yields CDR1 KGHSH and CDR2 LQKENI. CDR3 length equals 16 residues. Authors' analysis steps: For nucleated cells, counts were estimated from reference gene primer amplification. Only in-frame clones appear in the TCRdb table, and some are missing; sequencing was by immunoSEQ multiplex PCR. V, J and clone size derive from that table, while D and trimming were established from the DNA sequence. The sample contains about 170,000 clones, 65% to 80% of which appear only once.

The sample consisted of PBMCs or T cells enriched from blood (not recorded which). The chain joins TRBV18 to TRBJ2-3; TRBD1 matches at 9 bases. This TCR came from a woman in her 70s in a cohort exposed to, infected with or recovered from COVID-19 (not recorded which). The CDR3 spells CASSPPGTGRTDTQYF. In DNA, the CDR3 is TGTGCCAGCTCACCACCTGGGACAGGGCGTACAGATACGCAGTATTTT. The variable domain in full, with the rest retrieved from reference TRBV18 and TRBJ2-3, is NAGVMQNPRHLVRRRGQEARLRCSPMKGHSHVYWYRQLPEEGLKFMVYLQKENIIDESGMPKERFSAEFPKEGPSILRIQQVVRGDSAAYFCASSPPGTGRTDTQYFGPGTRLTVL.